The rows below give T cell receptor beta chains drawn from one sample of a study of cytomegalovirus exposure and HLA in healthy donors. Only in-frame clones appear in the TCRdb table, and some are missing; sequencing was by immunoSEQ multiplex PCR. The sample records roughly 100,000 clones, about 79% being singletons. Sequences were obtained from PBMCs. These receptors were taken from a man aged 55 to 70 in good health and CMV-seropositive. Both conserved end residues are part of each CDR3. D genes are given only for firm matches. Rows give clone size only sometimes, using once, few, many, or a class for an expanded clone.

.	.	TRBJ2-5	TRBV2	CASGEETQYF	TGTGCCAGCGGAGAAGAGACCCAGTACTTC
.	TRBD2	TRBJ2-7	TRBV6-5	CASRDPAGPSYEQYF	TGTGCCAGCAGGGACCCAGCGGGGCCCTCCTACGAGCAGTACTTC
.	TRBD2	TRBJ2-3	TRBV4-2	CASSQDFRLAGGPSTDTQYF	TGTGCCAGCAGCCAAGATTTTCGACTAGCGGGGGGGCCGAGCACAGATACGCAGTATTTT
once	TRBD1	TRBJ1-5	TRBV6-5	CASSKDRGGNQPQHF	TGTGCCAGCAGTAAAGACAGGGGTGGCAATCAGCCCCAGCATTTT
few	TRBD1	TRBJ1-1	TRBV4-1	CASSPQGARTEAFF	TGCGCCAGCAGCCCCCAGGGGGCAAGAACTGAAGCTTTCTTT
.	.	TRBJ1-4	TRBV28	CATETGGGYNEKLFF	TGTGCCACGGAGACAGGTGGTGGGTATAATGAAAAACTGTTTTTT
.	.	TRBJ2-7	TRBV2	CASGGASYEQYF	TGTGCCAGCGGGGGGGCCTCCTACGAGCAGTACTTC
.	TRBD2	TRBJ2-3	TRBV18	CASSPVAGEYTDTQYF	TGTGCCAGCTCACCGGTAGCGGGGGAGTACACAGATACGCAGTATTTT
.	TRBD2	TRBJ2-5	TRBV6-1	CASSAGLGETQYF	TGTGCCAGCAGTGCGGGACTAGGAGAGACCCAGTACTTC
.	.	TRBJ2-1	TRBV10-3	CAISGQSSYNEQFF	TGTGCCATCAGTGGACAGAGCTCCTACAATGAGCAGTTCTTC
.	TRBD1	TRBJ1-4	TRBV28	CASSPRGQGYEKLFF	TGTGCCAGCAGCCCCCGGGGACAGGGGTATGAAAAACTGTTTTTT
.	.	TRBJ1-2	TRBV10-3	CAISEPGDSYKTNYGYTF	TGTGCCATCAGTGAGCCAGGGGATAGTTATAAAACTAACTATGGCTACACCTTC
.	TRBD1	TRBJ1-2	TRBV5-1	CASSLGTERRSGYTF	TGCGCCAGCAGCCTGGGGACAGAGCGCCGCAGTGGCTACACCTTC
once	.	TRBJ2-2	TRBV18	CASSLKKLGSLAGELFF	TGTGCCAGCTCACTGAAGAAACTAGGTTCCCTGGCCGGGGAGCTGTTTTTT
few	.	TRBJ1-6	TRBV5-4	CASSLRREGSPLHF	TGTGCCAGCAGCTTGCGCAGGGAGGGTTCACCCCTCCACTTT
.	TRBD1	TRBJ2-5	TRBV7-6	CASSPRKQGEETQYF	TGTGCCAGCAGCCCGAGAAAACAGGGGGAAGAGACCCAGTACTTC
.	.	TRBJ2-3	TRBV21-1	CASSKTSGGLGTDTQYF	TGTGCCAGCAGTAAGACTAGCGGGGGGCTTGGCACAGATACGCAGTATTTT
.	.	TRBJ2-1	TRBV6-1	CASSEIGSNEQFF	TGTGCCAGCAGTGAGATAGGGAGCAATGAGCAGTTCTTC